Each of the 15 T cell receptor beta chains below was sequenced from the same sample in a study of blood T cell repertoires in COVID-19. The repertoire was sequenced with immunoSEQ multiplex PCR; TCRdb's copy has only in-frame clones and lacks some. The sample shows 350,000 to 400,000 clones, 89% of them seen only once. Sequencing used peripheral blood. The receptors shown here come from a woman aged 25 to 45 with COVID-19, enrolled during active disease.

The CDR3 region is CASRQGQPYSGANVLTF. The CDR3 DNA reads TGTGCCAGCAGACAAGGACAGCCGTACTCTGGGGCCAACGTCCTGACTTTC. V gene TRBV11-2 combines with J gene TRBJ2-6, with D perhaps TRBD1 (6 bases). V was trimmed by 6 bases and J by 0 bases, leaving 15 bases between them. The CDR3 contains 17 residues. Germline V CDR1 and CDR2: SGHAT, FQNNGV. The whole variable domain, filled in from reference TRBV11-2 and TRBJ2-6, reads EAGVAQSPRYKIIEKRQSVAFWCNPISGHATLYWYQQILGQGPKLLIQFQNNGVVDDSQLPKDRFSAERLKGVDSTLKIQPAKLEDSAVYLCASRQGQPYSGANVLTFGAGSRLTVL.

DNA for the CDR3: TGTGCCAGCAGCTTAGTGGGGCCTCACAATGAGCAGTTCTTC. Translated: CASSLVGPHNEQFF. J is TRBJ2-1 and V is TRBV11-2, with D maybe TRBD1 (5 bases). The CDR3 covers 14 residues. The germline V gene has CDR1 SGHAT and CDR2 FQNNGV. V lost 1 base and J 5 bases, leaving 9 bases between the germline ends.

V is TRBV5-1 and J is TRBJ2-5; possibly TRBD2 for D (5 bases). V lost 0 bases and J 4 bases, leaving 13 bases between the germline ends. CDR1 is SGHRS and CDR2 is YFSETQ in the germline V gene. This CDR3 contains 15 residues. The CDR3 reads CASSLVWGGLETQYF. CDR3 sequence (DNA): TGCGCCAGCAGCTTGGTCTGGGGTGGACTAGAGACCCAGTACTTC. Combining the CDR3 with reference TRBV5-1 and TRBJ2-5 gives the whole variable domain KAGVTQTPRYLIKTRGQQVTLSCSPISGHRSVSWYQQTPGQGLQFLFEYFSETQRNKGNFPGRFSGRQFSNSRSEMNVSTLELGDSALYLCASSLVWGGLETQYFGPGTRLLVL.

CDR3 sequence reads: CASSLGGAYNEQFF. The CDR3 DNA is TGTGCCAGCAGCTTGGGGGGGGCTTACAATGAGCAGTTCTTC. The rearrangement joins TRBV11-2 to TRBJ2-1; D is perhaps TRBD2 (7 bases). The CDR3 covers 14 residues. The V end was cut by 3 bases, the J end by 4 bases, with 10 bases between. Germline V gene lookup returns CDR1 SGHAT and CDR2 FQNNGV.

This chain uses TRBV4-2 with TRBJ2-1, with 7 bases fitting TRBD2. Germline V gene data show CDR1 as LGHNA and CDR2 as YNFKEQ. The CDR3 spans 15 residues. The junction had 5 bases not matched to a gene; V was cut back by 1 base and J by 5 bases. The CDR3 spells CASSQGEGGDNEQFF. The CDR3 DNA reads as TGTGCCAGCAGCCAAGGGGAGGGAGGGGACAATGAGCAGTTCTTC.

This sequence joins TRBV4-2 and TRBJ2-3, with 8 nucleotides matching TRBD2. The ends lost 1 base at V and 0 bases at J; junction bases unmatched: 6. CDR1 and CDR2 (germline): LGHNA, YNFKEQ. This CDR3 has 17 residues. The CDR3 DNA reads TGTGCCAGCAGCCAAGCACGGGGGGGGACTAGCACAGATACGCAGTATTTT. Protein sequence: CASSQARGGTSTDTQYF.

The chain joins TRBV6-1 to TRBJ2-1; maybe TRBD1 (5 bases). CDR3 size: 14 residues. Deletions cut 3 bases from V and 5 bases from J, with 11 bases between. CDR1 and CDR2 (germline): MNHNS, SASEGT. The CDR3 loop reads CASSDATVNNEQFF. CDR3 sequence (DNA): TGTGCCAGCAGTGACGCGACAGTAAACAATGAGCAGTTCTTC.

V is TRBV2 and J is TRBJ2-2; D might be TRBD1 (5 bases). Trimming removed 4 bases at V and 3 bases at J, with 9 bases between. Germline-derived CDR1 and CDR2 are SNHLY and FYNNEI. The CDR3 is 14 amino acids. The CDR3 loop reads CASSVGADTGELFF. The CDR3 DNA reads TGTGCCAGCAGTGTTGGGGCCGACACCGGGGAGCTGTTTTTT.

This chain uses TRBV4-2 with TRBJ2-7, with D perhaps matching TRBD2 (6 bases). With 4 bases removed from V and 0 bases from J, the gap between germline ends came to 10 bases. CDR3 length: 14 amino acids. From germline, CDR1 is LGHNA and CDR2 YNFKEQ. CDR3 residues: CASSPAGSSYEQYF. CDR3 coding DNA: TGTGCCAGCAGCCCGGCGGGGAGCTCCTACGAGCAGTACTTC.

V and J are TRBV19 and TRBJ1-5, with a tentative D call TRBD1 (5 bases). Germline V lookup: CDR1 LNHDA, CDR2 SQIVND (reference sequence). The CDR3 contains 12 residues. Trimming shortened V by 8 bases and J by 5 bases, and 10 bases separated the two germline ends. In nucleotides, the CDR3 is TGTGCCAGTTCCGTAGGGGATCAGCCCCAGCATTTT. Amino acids: CASSVGDQPQHF.

The chain has TRBV24-1 and TRBJ2-2, with 10 bases aligning to TRBD2. V trimming: 4 bases; J trimming: 11 bases; junction bases outside the gene matches: 15. The CDR3 is made up of 17 amino acids. The germline gives CDR1 KGHDR, CDR2 SFDVKD. The CDR3 nucleotides read TGTGCCACCAGTGACCCGACCCAACCCGGGACTAGCGATGAGCTGTTTTTT. Translated: CATSDPTQPGTSDELFF.

The CDR3 bases are TGCGCCAGCAGCTTGCTTAGCGGGGCCAACTCTGGGGCCAACGTCCTGACTTTC. Translation: CASSLLSGANSGANVLTF. The chain employs TRBV5-1 and TRBJ2-6, with TRBD2 matching 8 bases. Germline trimming cut 1 base from V and 0 bases from J; bases unmatched to any gene: 6. This CDR3 is 18 amino acids long. The germline gives CDR1 SGHRS, CDR2 YFSETQ.

The rearrangement links TRBV19 to TRBJ1-4, with D hard to call. CDR3 length: 16 residues. The V gene lost 4 bases and the J gene lost 5 bases, with 17 bases spanning the gap. The germline V gene has CDR1 LNHDA and CDR2 SQIVND (reference sequence). For the CDR3, the DNA is TGTGCCAGTAGTACAAACGAGGGAGTCACGAATGAAAAACTGTTTTTT. This codes for CASSTNEGVTNEKLFF.

CDR3 sequence: CASSQGGRGAGNIQYF. CDR3 DNA: TGCGCCAGCAGCCAAGGGGGCCGGGGGGCCGGGAACATTCAGTACTTC. The genes are TRBV4-3 and TRBJ2-4, with D perhaps matching TRBD2 (7 bases). The CDR3 has 16 residues. V was trimmed by 1 base and J by 7 bases, leaving 17 bases between them. CDR1 is LGHNA and CDR2 is YSLEER in the germline V gene.

This clone was seen only a few times. The chain recombines TRBV19 with TRBJ1-5; D possibly corresponds to TRBD1 (6 bases). This CDR3 contains 13 residues. V was shortened by 8 bases and J by 2 bases, with 10 bases between the two germline ends. Germline V gene sequence: CDR1 LNHDA, CDR2 SQIVND (reference sequence). As DNA, the CDR3 is TGTGCCAGTGCCGGGACACGCAATCAGCCCCAGCATTTT. This translates into CASAGTRNQPQHF.